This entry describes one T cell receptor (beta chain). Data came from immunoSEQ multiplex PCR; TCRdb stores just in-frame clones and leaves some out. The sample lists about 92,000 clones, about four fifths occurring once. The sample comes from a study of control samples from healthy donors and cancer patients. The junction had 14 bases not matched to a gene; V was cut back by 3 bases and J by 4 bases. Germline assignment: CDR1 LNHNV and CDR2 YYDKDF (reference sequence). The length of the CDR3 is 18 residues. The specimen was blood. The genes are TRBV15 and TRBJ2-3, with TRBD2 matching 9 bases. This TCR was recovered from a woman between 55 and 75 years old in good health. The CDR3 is CATSSNLGAGGRSDTQYF. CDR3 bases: TGTGCCACCAGCAGCAACCTGGGAGCGGGGGGTCGGTCAGATACGCAGTATTTT. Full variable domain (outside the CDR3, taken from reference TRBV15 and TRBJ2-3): DAMVIQNPRYQVTQFGKPVTLSCSQTLNHNVMYWYQQKSSQAPKLLFHYYDKDFNNEADTPDNFQSRRPNTSFCFLDIRSPGLGDTAMYLCATSSNLGAGGRSDTQYFGPGTRLTVL.